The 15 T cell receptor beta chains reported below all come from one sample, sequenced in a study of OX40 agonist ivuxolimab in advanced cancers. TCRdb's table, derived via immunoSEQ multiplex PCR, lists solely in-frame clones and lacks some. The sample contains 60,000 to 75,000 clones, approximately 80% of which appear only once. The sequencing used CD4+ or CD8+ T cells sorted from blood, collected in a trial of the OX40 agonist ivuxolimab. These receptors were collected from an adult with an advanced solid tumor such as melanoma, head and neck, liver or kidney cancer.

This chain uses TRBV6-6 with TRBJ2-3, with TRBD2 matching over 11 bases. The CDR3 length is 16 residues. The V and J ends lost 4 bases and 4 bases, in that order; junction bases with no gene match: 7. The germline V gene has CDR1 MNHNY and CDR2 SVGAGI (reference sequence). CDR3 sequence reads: CASSLIAGGLADTQYF. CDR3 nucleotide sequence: TGTGCCAGCAGTTTGATAGCGGGGGGGCTAGCAGATACGCAGTATTTT.

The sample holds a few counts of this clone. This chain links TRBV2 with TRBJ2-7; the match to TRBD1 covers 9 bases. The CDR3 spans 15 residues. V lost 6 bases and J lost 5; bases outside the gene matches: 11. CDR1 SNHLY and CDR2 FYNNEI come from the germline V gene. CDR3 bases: TGTGCCAGCAGGTTGTTAGGGACAGGGATCGACGAGCAGTACTTC. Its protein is CASRLLGTGIDEQYF.

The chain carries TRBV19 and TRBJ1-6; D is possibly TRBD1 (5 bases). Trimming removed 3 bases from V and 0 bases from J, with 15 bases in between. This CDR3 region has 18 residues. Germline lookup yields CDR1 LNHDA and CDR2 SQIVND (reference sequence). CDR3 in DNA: TGTGCCAGTAGTATGAACAGGTTAGGAGGCTCCTATAATTCACCCCTCCACTTT. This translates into CASSMNRLGGSYNSPLHF. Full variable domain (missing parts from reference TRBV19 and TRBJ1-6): DGGITQSPKYLFRKEGQNVTLSCEQNLNHDAMYWYRQDPGQGLRLIYYSQIVNDFQKGDIAEGYSVSREKKESFPLTVTSAQKNPTAFYLCASSMNRLGGSYNSPLHFGNGTRLTVT.

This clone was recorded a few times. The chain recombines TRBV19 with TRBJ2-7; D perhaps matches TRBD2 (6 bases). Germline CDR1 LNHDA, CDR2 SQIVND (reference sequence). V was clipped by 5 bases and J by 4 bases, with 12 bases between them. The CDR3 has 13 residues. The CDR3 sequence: CASSLGGGYEQYF. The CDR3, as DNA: TGTGCCAGTAGTCTGGGTGGAGGGTACGAGCAGTACTTC.

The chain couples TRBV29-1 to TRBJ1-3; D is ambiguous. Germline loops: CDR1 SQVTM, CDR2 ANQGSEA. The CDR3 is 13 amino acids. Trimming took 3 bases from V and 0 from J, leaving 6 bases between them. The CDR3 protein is CSVDVGSGNTIYF. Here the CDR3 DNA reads TGCAGCGTTGACGTTGGCTCTGGAAACACCATATATTTT.

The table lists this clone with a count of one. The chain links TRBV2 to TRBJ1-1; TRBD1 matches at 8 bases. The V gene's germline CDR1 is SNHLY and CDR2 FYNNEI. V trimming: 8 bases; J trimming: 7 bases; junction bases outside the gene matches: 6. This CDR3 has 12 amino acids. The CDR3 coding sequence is TGTGCCAGCCGACGGGACAGGCGTGAAGCTTTCTTT. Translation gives CASRRDRREAFF.

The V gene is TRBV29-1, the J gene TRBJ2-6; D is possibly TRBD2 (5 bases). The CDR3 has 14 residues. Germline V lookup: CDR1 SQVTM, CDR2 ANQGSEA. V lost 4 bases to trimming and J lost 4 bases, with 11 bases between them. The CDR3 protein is CSVVVGVGANVLTF. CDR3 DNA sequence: TGCAGCGTTGTTGTGGGAGTCGGGGCCAACGTCCTGACTTTC.

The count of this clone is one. The CDR3 here is CASSPRRGGSNQPQHF. The CDR3 DNA reads as TGTGCCAGCAGCCCCCGGCGCGGGGGTAGCAATCAGCCCCAGCATTTT. The chain couples TRBV7-8 to TRBJ1-5; D might be TRBD1 (5 bases). Trimming removed 5 bases at V and 0 bases at J, with 14 bases between. This CDR3 contains 16 residues. The germline CDR1 and CDR2 sequences are SGHVS and FQNEAQ.

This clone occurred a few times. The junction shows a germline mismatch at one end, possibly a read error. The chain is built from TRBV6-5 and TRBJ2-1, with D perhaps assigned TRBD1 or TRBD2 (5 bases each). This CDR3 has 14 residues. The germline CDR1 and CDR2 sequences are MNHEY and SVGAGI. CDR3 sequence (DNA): TGTGCCAGCAGTTCCGAGGGTAGGGGCAGGGTCGCGGTCTTC. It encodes CASSSEGRGRVAVF.

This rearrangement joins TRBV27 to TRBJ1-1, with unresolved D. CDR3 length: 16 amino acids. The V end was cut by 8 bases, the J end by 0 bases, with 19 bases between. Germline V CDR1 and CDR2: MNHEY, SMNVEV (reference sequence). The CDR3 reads CASGRGGSMMNTEAFF. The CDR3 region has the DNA TGTGCCAGCGGACGAGGTGGGTCTATGATGAACACTGAAGCTTTCTTT.

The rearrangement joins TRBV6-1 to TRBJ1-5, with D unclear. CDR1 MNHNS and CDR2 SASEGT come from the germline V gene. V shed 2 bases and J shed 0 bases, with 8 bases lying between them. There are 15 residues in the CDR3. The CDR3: CASSELGVSNQPQHF. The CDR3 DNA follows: TGTGCCAGCAGTGAACTGGGAGTTAGCAATCAGCCCCAGCATTTT.

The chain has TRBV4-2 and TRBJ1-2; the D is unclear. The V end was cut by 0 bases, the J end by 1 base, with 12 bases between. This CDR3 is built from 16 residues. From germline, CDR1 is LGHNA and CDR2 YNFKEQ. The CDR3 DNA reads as TGTGCCAGCAGCCAAGATTTAACAAAAAATAACTATGGCTACACCTTC. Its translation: CASSQDLTKNNYGYTF.

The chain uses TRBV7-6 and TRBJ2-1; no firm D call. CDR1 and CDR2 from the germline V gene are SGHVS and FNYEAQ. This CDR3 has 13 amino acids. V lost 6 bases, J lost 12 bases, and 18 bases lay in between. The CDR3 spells CASSNTEAAGQFF. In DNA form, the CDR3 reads TGTGCCAGCAGTAATACCGAGGCCGCCGGGCAGTTCTTC.

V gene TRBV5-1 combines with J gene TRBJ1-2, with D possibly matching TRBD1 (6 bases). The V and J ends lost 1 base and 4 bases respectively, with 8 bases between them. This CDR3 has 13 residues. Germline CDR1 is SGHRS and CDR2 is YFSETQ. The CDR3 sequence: CASSLTGIYGYTF. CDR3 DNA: TGCGCCAGCAGCTTGACAGGGATCTATGGCTACACCTTC.

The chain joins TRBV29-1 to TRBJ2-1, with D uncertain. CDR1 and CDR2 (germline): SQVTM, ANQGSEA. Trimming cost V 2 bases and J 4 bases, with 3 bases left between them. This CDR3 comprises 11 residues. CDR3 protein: CSVEQYNEQFF. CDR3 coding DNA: TGCAGCGTTGAACAGTACAATGAGCAGTTCTTC.